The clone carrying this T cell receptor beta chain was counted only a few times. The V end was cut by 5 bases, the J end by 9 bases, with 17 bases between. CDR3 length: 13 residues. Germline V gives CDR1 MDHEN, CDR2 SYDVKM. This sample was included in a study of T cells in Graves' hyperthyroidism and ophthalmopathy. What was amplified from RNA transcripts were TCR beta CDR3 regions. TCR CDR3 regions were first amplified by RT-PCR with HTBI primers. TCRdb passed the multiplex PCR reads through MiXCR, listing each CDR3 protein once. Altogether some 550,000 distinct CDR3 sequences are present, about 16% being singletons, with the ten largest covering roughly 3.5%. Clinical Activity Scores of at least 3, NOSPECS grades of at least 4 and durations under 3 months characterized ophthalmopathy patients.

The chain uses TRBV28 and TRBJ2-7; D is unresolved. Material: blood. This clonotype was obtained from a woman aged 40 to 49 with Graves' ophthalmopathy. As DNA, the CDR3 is TGTGCCAGCAGTACCCTACCACACCCCCCGCAGTACTTC. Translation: CASSTLPHPPQYF. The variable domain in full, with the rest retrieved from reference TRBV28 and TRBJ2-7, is DVKVTQSSRYLVKRTGEKVFLECVQDMDHENMFWYRQDPGLGLRLIYFSYDVKMKEKGDIPEGYSVSREKKERFSLILESASTNQTSMYLCASSTLPHPPQYFGPGTRLTVT.